The sequence of this T cell receptor beta chain was determined in a study of cytomegalovirus exposure and HLA in healthy donors (dated by TCRdb to the late 2010s). In terms of the full investigation: An earlier analysis of approximately 640 of the donors reported 276 Gb of sequence data and 100 million to 130 million unique TCR beta sequences from 150 million to 200 million T cells. Donor age, sex, ethnicity and CMV serostatus were compiled alongside the repertoire data. Rather than using new phenotypic data, the later analysis identified candidate immune exposures from TCR beta sequences and from how often those sequences occurred across donors. High-throughput TCR immunosequencing, statistical association of individual TCRs with disease status, and machine learning were combined to predict cytomegalovirus infection status. To study patterns of TCR occurrence, a later analysis re-analyzed previously published TCR beta repertoires from 650 to 750 donors and added high-resolution HLA genotyping. An earlier analysis of roughly 580 of the donors used high-throughput TCR beta sequencing to judge whether each TCR beta V gene segment behaved as functional or pseudogenic. Along with the roughly 610-subject first cohort, a separate validation cohort of around 110 different subjects was used. The study aimed to test whether signatures of past pathogen exposure could be identified by cataloging public T cell receptors. All discovery cohort repertoires had been generated using a single sequencing platform. Typing coverage differed by locus: A, B, C, DRB1 and DQB1 were typed in roughly 620-630 donors, DQA1 in approximately 520, DPA1 in over 600, and DPB1 in roughly 450. Among 300 to 500 genotyped donors of the cohort, an average of around 250,000 unique TCR beta nucleotide sequences was sequenced per donor, of which 15% to 20% were non-productive. A handful of DR-DQ haplotypes were handled as single units for association and clustering because linkage in the cohort was strong. Using immunosequencing, the study profiled T cell repertoires from 640 or so subjects and related those repertoires to cytomegalovirus serostatus. HLA typing included class I and class II loci at four-digit resolution. In a later genetic analysis, genome-wide SNP genotypes for about 65% of the roughly 670 donors were used, and that subset was treated as a discovery cohort. The genetic ancestry cluster associated with self-reported Caucasian donors included 81% of the roughly 400 genotyped donors. An early release covering roughly 640 HLA-typed donors comprised about 300 gigabases of sequencing data and around 80 million unique TCR sequences. Summary of the overall study and its limitations: The authors suggested that the approach could potentially be generalized to other disease states and immunological phenotypes. Immune exposure information for the cohort was limited to CMV serostatus. While some public TCRs were present in many individuals, most TCR sequences turned up only very rarely across donors. The cohort was sequenced for TCR beta chains only, and without alpha or paired-chain data the features that could be detected were limited. Roughly uniform sequencing depth across donors was assumed in presence/absence analyses, although this assumption may not hold. In vitro tests confirmed that a few of the cytomegalovirus-associated TCR beta chains recognize cytomegalovirus antigens. Assigning TCR associations to individual alleles was difficult when HLA alleles, especially DR and DQ, strongly co-occurred. Cytomegalovirus status was reported to be diagnosed by the classifier with high specificity and sensitivity in both the original and validation cohorts. Most CMV-associated TCR beta chains appeared to be HLA-restricted in a later analysis, and the HLA associations seemed to be driven largely by CMV exposure. Because counts were too low, about 15 rarely observed V segments, including chromosome 9 orphons, were left out of the earlier analysis of a few hundred of the donors. Because the 87-base-pair reads could not distinguish some IMGT-functional V segments, including TRBV6-2 and TRBV6-3, those segments were excluded. A total of 150 to 200 TCR beta chains were listed by the study as associated with cytomegalovirus. A further reported finding was that TCR beta sequences accurately predicted the HLA-A and HLA-B alleles for most subjects in the first cohort. A later analysis found that TCR association rates varied across HLA loci, with DRB1 alleles showing the most associated TCRs and HLA-C alleles the fewest. A later genetic analysis reported fewer N-insertions in productive TCRs among donors in an Asian-associated ancestry cluster than the approximately 670-donor mean. In a later genetic analysis, a missense DCLRE1C variant was associated with V-gene and J-gene trimming of TCR beta chains, and the association was replicated in an independent cohort. Broadly in line with IMGT annotations, most TCR beta V segments showed up in productive rearrangements about 87% or about 30% of the time in an earlier analysis of 450 to 600 of the donors. Correlated functional status among segregating V segments might reflect linkage disequilibrium, but an unknown experimental factor could not be ruled out. Because some donors lacked HLA typing at each locus, the association tests relied only on the typed subset. A later analysis associated 16,951 TCR beta sequences with specific HLA alleles at a false discovery rate of 0.05. In a later analysis, several top co-occurrence clusters were reported to appear linked to parvovirus B19, influenza, CMV and Epstein-Barr virus. Compared with equally common non-associated chains, HLA-associated TCR beta chains in a later analysis were more clonally expanded and had lower generation probabilities. A cluster of highly shared sequence variants was judged likely to represent a technical artifact of the sequencing pipeline.

The library was prepared using the immunoSEQ multiplex PCR assay. For the multiplex PCR, a mixture combining 60 forward primers for TCR Vbeta segments and 13 reverse primers for TCR Jbeta segments was used. The CDR3 region of rearranged TCR beta genes was amplified from genomic DNA with a multiplex PCR assay. On the Illumina HiSeq System, the amplified TCR beta libraries were sequenced as 87-base-pair reads. Per the original workflow: In a later analysis, some 80 million unique TCR beta chains were counted across the 500 to 850 repertoires, and roughly 11 million of these chains were shared by at least two donors. Raw reads were error-corrected and collapsed into unique sequences with a nearest-neighbor algorithm that merged closely related sequences to remove PCR and sequencing errors. Alignment of CDR3 sequences to IMGT reference sequences was used to assign V, D and J gene segments. For a sequence to be retained, a match of at least six nucleotides to both a V gene segment and a J gene segment was required. A rearrangement was called productive if the CDR3 had no stop codons and remained in frame with V and J, and every other rearrangement was called non-productive. Following IMGT convention, CDR3 was defined as the stretch from the second conserved V-encoded cysteine up to the conserved J-encoded phenylalanine. In an earlier analysis of around 640 of the donors, sequences lacking an unambiguous match to a single V gene segment were excluded. An earlier analysis of under 750 of the donors called V segments functional above 56.7% productive rearrangements and segregating when the between-donor standard deviation exceeded 5%. A statistical classification framework was built to diagnose cytomegalovirus status from the catalog of TCR beta chain sequences. V and J gene assignment, in a later analysis, came from comparing TCR nucleotide sequences with IMGT/GENE-DB human TR gene sequences. In a later analysis, CDR3 sequences and most-parsimonious VDJ recombination scenarios were assigned using the TCRdist pipeline. In a later analysis, each TCR beta chain was defined by its CDR3 amino acid sequence together with its V-gene family, and reads without a unique V-gene family were excluded. To address suspected cross-contamination and a sequencing artifact, a later analysis removed 450 to 700 highly shared, low-generation-probability nucleotide sequences. In a later analysis, a clonal expansion index was calculated for each public chain from normalized within-repertoire ranks of inferred template counts. In a later analysis, generation probabilities were computed with a VDJ recombination model fitted to out-of-frame rearrangements, and the resulting probabilities were checked against IGoR. In a later analysis, hypergeometric tests were used to score TCR-TCR, TCR-HLA and TCR-CMV co-occurrence, with a repertoire-size bias correction applied to TCR pairs. To estimate false discovery rates, a later analysis permuted the HLA or CMV assignments 20 times. A later analysis grouped co-occurring TCRs with DBSCAN, adding TCRdist sequence similarity when clustering within HLA-allele-positive subsets. Repertoires with fewer than 30,000 or more than 120,000 public chains were left out of co-occurrence clustering, as were about 5 repertoires with anomalous nucleotide sharing. TCRdb took this table from immuneACCESS and kept in-frame rearrangements with V and J called. Such tables lack part of the clones; where checked against another copy, unresolved V genes explain under half of the gap, and the rest is unexplained. V and J calls and clone size are given by that table; D and trimming were obtained from the DNA. A total of 150,000 to 200,000 clones appear in this sample, around 87% of them only once. In total, the top ten clones hold more than 1.5% of the sample.

The cohort comprised several hundred healthy bone marrow donors. At the time of sampling, every cohort member was nominally healthy, though immune exposures that went unrecorded were likely present. The donor was CMV seronegative and belonged to the group of over 350 seronegative cohort members. Every donor gave a peripheral blood sample, and the peripheral blood mononuclear cells from that sample were used for TCR beta sequencing. Genomic DNA extraction from the blood cell samples was performed with the Qiagen DNeasy Blood Extraction Kit. From V the trimming removes 1 base and from J it removes 3 bases, while the gene matches leave 1 base of the junction unaccounted for. The cysteine opens and the phenylalanine closes a CDR3 of 15 amino acids. The read is trimmed to its CDR3 DNA, 45 bases read in frame from base 1. The germline V gene sets CDR1 to MGHRA and CDR2 to YSYEKL. A word on this clone: The target of this receptor is not known. Base quality data are lacking; no much larger clone is found one base away.

The receptor's source is a woman younger than 30 in good health and CMV-seronegative. Here the chain combines TRBV4-1 and TRBJ2-7; a stretch of 12 junction bases matches TRBD1. The sample consisted of PBMCs. Here is the DNA: TGCGCCAGCAGCCAAGGGGACAGGGGGCACTACGAGCAGTACTTC. Its protein product is CASSQGDRGHYEQYF.